This T cell receptor beta chain was observed in a study of shared T cell receptors in the human thymus. TCRdb keeps only in-frame clones here, not all; method: immunoSEQ multiplex PCR. The sample shows hundreds of thousands of clones, roughly 94% of them seen only once. CDR1 and CDR2 from the germline V gene are SGHKS and YYEKEE (reference sequence). Between the trimmed V and J ends, which lost 0 bases and 3 bases, there was a span of 10 bases. The CDR3 has 15 residues. The clonotype comes from a human donor. The sequenced sample was thymocytes. The chain couples TRBV5-5 to TRBJ1-3; unclear D gene. The CDR3 coding sequence is TGTGCCAGCAGCTTGGTCGGCGGAGGTGGAAACACCATATATTTT. This translates into CASSLVGGGGNTIYF.